The entry below describes one TCR beta chain. Its antigen is currently unknown. Trimming pared 2 bases from V and 5 bases from J, leaving 15 bases between. Germline CDR1 MNHEY, CDR2 SVGAGI. This CDR3 is 15 amino acids long. This sample was included in a study of cytomegalovirus exposure and HLA in healthy donors. In the PCR, 60 Vbeta and 13 Jbeta primers were used. Using immunoSEQ multiplex PCR, the repertoire was profiled, and TCRdb retains in-frame clones only, with some absent. This table holds about 120,000 clones, roughly 9% found once. Study conclusions and caveats: Clonal expansion was found to be greater in HLA-associated TCR beta chains than in equally common others in a later analysis. Among TCR sequences, most were rare, though some public TCRs appeared in many donors.

The sample taken for sequencing was PBMCs. The V call is TRBV6-5, the J call TRBJ1-1, with D maybe TRBD1 (5 bases). This TCR derives from a woman aged 40 to 55 in good health and CMV-seropositive. The DNA of the CDR3 is TGTGCCAGCAGTTACGATCGACTGCGGGGGACTGAAGCTTTCTTT. Protein product: CASSYDRLRGTEAFF.